Listed here are 16 T cell receptor beta chains from one sample, sequenced in a study of blood T cell repertoires in COVID-19. Assay: immunoSEQ multiplex PCR; the TCRdb copy retains only in-frame clones and omits some. This table holds about 270,000 clones, around 89% found once. The specimen was PBMCs or T cells enriched from blood (not recorded which). These receptor sequences come from a woman aged 50 to 65 who had recovered from COVID-19.

This clone appeared once. The chain employs TRBV18 and TRBJ2-1, with 8 bases fitting TRBD2. J gave up 9 bases and V 0 bases, and 7 bases lay outside the gene matches. Per germline, CDR1 KGHSH and CDR2 LQKENI. CDR3 length equals 15 residues. The chain's CDR3 is CASSPPGTSISEQFF. CDR3 sequence (DNA): TGTGCCAGCTCACCACCCGGGACTAGTATCAGTGAGCAGTTCTTC.

CDR3: CASMAGGVSRGYTF. CDR3 DNA: TGTGCCAGCATGGCGGGGGGGGTGTCTCGAGGCTACACCTTC. V and J are TRBV28 and TRBJ1-2, with a possible D match to TRBD1 (5 bases). Per germline, CDR1 MDHEN and CDR2 SYDVKM. This CDR3 is built from 14 residues. V was pared by 7 bases and J by 8 bases, with 20 bases between.

The chain carries TRBV11-2 and TRBJ2-7; 7 nucleotides agree with TRBD1. The CDR3 has 15 amino acids. The ends lost 5 bases at V and 5 bases at J; junction bases unmatched: 12. In germline, CDR1 is SGHAT, CDR2 FQNNGV. The CDR3 coding sequence is TGTGCCAGCAGCCTAATCGAGGGGGCGAGCCACGAGCAGTACTTC. This sequence encodes CASSLIEGASHEQYF.

J is TRBJ2-7 and V is TRBV28; D remains ambiguous. This CDR3 is 15 amino acids long. V was cut by 8 bases and J by 0 bases, with 17 bases left in between. Germline CDR1 is MDHEN and CDR2 is SYDVKM. The CDR3 bases are TGTGCCAGCTCAACTCCGAGCGCGAACTCCTACGAGCAGTACTTC. This gives the protein CASSTPSANSYEQYF. Looking up the rest from reference TRBV28 and TRBJ2-7 gives the full variable domain: DVKVTQSSRYLVKRTGEKVFLECVQDMDHENMFWYRQDPGLGLRLIYFSYDVKMKEKGDIPEGYSVSREKKERFSLILESASTNQTSMYLCASSTPSANSYEQYFGPGTRLTVT.

The table lists this clone with a count of one. V gene TRBV7-9 combines with J gene TRBJ2-6; 8 positions match TRBD1. Germline values: CDR1 SEHNR, CDR2 FQNEAQ (reference sequence). The CDR3 spans 17 residues. With 1 base clipped from V and 2 bases from J, the junction kept 4 bases outside the gene matches. The CDR3 loop is CASSLGTGTPGANVLTF. CDR3 nucleotides: TGTGCCAGCAGCTTAGGGACAGGGACCCCTGGGGCCAACGTCCTGACTTTC.

This chain links TRBV24-1 with TRBJ1-1; the D gene is possibly TRBD1 (5 bases). Trimming removed 10 bases at V and 1 base at J, with 15 bases between. Germline lookup yields CDR1 KGHDR and CDR2 SFDVKD. The CDR3 loop spans 14 amino acids. The CDR3 region has the DNA TGTGCCACGGGGGGATCTGGAGGGAACACTGAAGCTTTCTTT. Translation: CATGGSGGNTEAFF.

The genes are TRBV18 and TRBJ2-5; 9 nucleotides align to TRBD1. This CDR3 is built from 13 residues. Germline V gives CDR1 KGHSH, CDR2 LQKENI. V lost 6 bases and J lost 4; bases outside the gene matches: 3. DNA for the CDR3: TGTGCCAGCTCGGGACAGGGAGGAGAGACCCAGTACTTC. Translation: CASSGQGGETQYF.

V is TRBV25-1 and J is TRBJ1-4; TRBD1 is a possible D gene (5 bases). With 8 bases removed from V and 7 bases from J, the gap between germline ends came to 14 bases. In germline, CDR1 is MGHDK, CDR2 SYGVNS. The length of the CDR3 is 13 residues. The CDR3 DNA reads as TGTGCCAGCCTCAGATCCGGGGGTGAAAAACTGTTTTTT. The encoded protein is CASLRSGGEKLFF.

The genes are TRBV10-2 and TRBJ1-2; no definite D call. Germline lookup yields CDR1 WSHSY and CDR2 SAAADI. Trimming cost V 6 bases and J 0 bases, with 11 bases left between them. The CDR3 covers 14 residues. The CDR3, as DNA: TGCGCCAGCAGCCCGGAGAAAGCTAACTATGGCTACACCTTC. Translation gives CASSPEKANYGYTF.

The rearrangement links TRBV5-4 to TRBJ2-5; maybe TRBD1 (7 bases). CDR1 is SGHNT, CDR2 YYREEE, per germline (reference sequence). This CDR3 region has 15 residues. V lost 4 bases, J lost 4 bases, and 17 bases lay in between. The chain's CDR3 is CASSVTQGGGETQYF. The CDR3 DNA is TGTGCCAGCAGCGTAACGCAGGGGGGTGGAGAGACCCAGTACTTC.

This rearrangement joins TRBV7-8 to TRBJ2-1, with TRBD2 matching 8 bases. After removal of 5 bases from V and 0 bases from J, the junction contained 3 bases not matched to a gene. The CDR3 has 15 amino acids. From germline, CDR1 is SGHVS and CDR2 FQNEAQ. The CDR3 bases are TGTGCCAGCAGCAAGCGGGAGACCTCCTACAATGAGCAGTTCTTC. This codes for CASSKRETSYNEQFF.

This clone occurred a few times. The CDR3 region is CASSRGQDTEAFF. In DNA, the CDR3 is TGCGCCAGCAGCCGCGGACAGGACACTGAAGCTTTCTTT. J is TRBJ1-1 and V is TRBV5-1, with 7 bases lining up with TRBD1. The V and J ends lost 4 bases and 3 bases, in that order; junction bases with no gene match: 3. The CDR3 has 13 residues. Germline loops: CDR1 SGHRS, CDR2 YFSETQ.

The chain joins TRBV6-6 to TRBJ1-6; TRBD1 might be the D (6 bases). Germline V gene data show CDR1 as MNHNY and CDR2 as SVGAGI (reference sequence). This CDR3 has 15 amino acids. Between the trimmed V and J ends, which lost 7 bases and 7 bases, there was a span of 17 bases. CDR3 loop: CASIFSGDKNSPLHF. For the CDR3, the DNA is TGTGCCAGCATCTTCTCAGGGGACAAGAATTCACCCCTCCACTTT.

The chain carries TRBV12-3 or TRBV12-4 and TRBJ1-5; TRBD1 might be the D (6 bases). V lost 7 bases and J 6 bases, leaving 10 bases between the germline ends. The CDR3 extends over 12 amino acids. The CDR3 nucleotides are TGTGCCAGCACCAGGGGTAGTCAGCCCCAGCATTTT. Translated: CASTRGSQPQHF.

The V and J genes are TRBV19 and TRBJ1-1; no firm D call. Germline V CDR1 and CDR2: LNHDA, SQIVND (reference sequence). The CDR3 length is 14 residues. V was shortened by 3 bases and J by 5 bases, with 13 bases between the two germline ends. The CDR3 nucleotides are TGTGCCAGTAGTATTTCTGTCCTGAGGACTGAAGCTTTCTTT. This codes for CASSISVLRTEAFF.

The genes are TRBV7-9 and TRBJ1-4; TRBD1 agrees at 8 bases. The V segment lost 4 bases and the J segment 7 bases; nucleotides outside the gene matches: 8. This CDR3 has 15 amino acids. The germline V gene encodes CDR1 SEHNR and CDR2 FQNEAQ (reference sequence). CDR3 bases: TGTGCCAGCAGCTCGGGGACAGGCATGGGTGAAAAACTGTTTTTT. Translating it yields CASSSGTGMGEKLFF.